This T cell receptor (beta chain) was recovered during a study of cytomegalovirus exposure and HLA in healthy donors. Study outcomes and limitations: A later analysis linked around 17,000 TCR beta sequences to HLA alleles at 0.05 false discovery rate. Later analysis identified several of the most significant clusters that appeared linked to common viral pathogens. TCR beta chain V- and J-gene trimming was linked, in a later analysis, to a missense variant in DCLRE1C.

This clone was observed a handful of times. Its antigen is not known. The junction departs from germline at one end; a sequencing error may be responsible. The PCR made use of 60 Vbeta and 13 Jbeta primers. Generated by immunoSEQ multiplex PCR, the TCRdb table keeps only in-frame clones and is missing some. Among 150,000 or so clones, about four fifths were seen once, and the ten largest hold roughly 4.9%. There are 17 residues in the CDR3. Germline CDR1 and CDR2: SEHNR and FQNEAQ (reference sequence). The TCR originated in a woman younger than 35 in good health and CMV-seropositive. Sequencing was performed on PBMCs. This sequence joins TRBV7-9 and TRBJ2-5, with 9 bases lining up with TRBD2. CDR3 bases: TGTTCCAGCAGCTTGGTTGTGAGGCGGGGGGGCGGTGAGACCCAGTACTTC. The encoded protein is CSSSLVVRRGGGETQYF.